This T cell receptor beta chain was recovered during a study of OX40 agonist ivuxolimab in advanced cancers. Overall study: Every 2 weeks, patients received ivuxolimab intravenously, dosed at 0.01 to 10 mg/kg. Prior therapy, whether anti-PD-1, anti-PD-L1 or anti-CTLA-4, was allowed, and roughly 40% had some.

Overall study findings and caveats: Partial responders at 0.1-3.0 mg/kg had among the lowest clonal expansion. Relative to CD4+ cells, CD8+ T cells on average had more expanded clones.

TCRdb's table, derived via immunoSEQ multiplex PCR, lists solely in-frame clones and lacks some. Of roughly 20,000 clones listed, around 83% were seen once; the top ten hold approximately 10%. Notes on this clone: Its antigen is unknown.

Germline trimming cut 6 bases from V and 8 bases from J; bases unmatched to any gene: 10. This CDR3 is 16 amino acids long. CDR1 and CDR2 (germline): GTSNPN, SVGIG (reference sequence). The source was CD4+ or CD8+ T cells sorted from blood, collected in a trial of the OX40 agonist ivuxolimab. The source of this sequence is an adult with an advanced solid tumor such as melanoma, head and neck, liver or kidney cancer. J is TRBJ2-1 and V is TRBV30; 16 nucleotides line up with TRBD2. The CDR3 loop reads CACPGLAGGPLDEQFF. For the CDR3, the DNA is TGTGCCTGTCCGGGACTAGCGGGAGGGCCTCTTGATGAGCAGTTCTTC.